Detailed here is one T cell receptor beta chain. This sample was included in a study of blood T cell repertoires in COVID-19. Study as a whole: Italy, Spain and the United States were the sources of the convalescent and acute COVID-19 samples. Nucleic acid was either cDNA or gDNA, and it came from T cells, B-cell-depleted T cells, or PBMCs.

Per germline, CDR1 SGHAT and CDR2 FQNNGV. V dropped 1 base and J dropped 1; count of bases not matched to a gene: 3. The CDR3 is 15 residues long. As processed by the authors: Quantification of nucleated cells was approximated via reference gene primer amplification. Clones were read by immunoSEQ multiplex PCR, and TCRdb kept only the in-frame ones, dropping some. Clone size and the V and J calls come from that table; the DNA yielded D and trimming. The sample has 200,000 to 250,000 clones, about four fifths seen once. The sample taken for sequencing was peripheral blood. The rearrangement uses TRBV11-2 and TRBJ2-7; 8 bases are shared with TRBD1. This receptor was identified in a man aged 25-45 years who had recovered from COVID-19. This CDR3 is CASSLGQGSSYEQYV. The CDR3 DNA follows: TGTGCCAGCAGCTTAGGACAGGGGAGTTCCTACGAGCAGTACGTC.